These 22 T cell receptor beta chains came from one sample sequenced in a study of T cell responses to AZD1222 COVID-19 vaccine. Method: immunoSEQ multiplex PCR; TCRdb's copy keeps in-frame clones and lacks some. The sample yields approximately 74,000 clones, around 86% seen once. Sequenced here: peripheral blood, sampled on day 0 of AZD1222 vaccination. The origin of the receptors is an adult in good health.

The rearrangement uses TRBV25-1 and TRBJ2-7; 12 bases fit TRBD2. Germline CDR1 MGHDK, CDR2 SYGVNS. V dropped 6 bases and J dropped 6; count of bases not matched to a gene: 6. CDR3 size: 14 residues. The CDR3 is CASSRLAGAAEQYF. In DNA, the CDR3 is TGTGCCAGCAGCAGACTAGCGGGAGCCGCCGAGCAGTACTTC.

The chain's CDR3 is CASNLRLAGETDTQYF. In DNA, the CDR3 is TGCGCCAGCAACCTTCGCTTGGCGGGAGAAACAGATACGCAGTATTTT. The V call is TRBV5-1, the J call TRBJ2-3; TRBD2 matches at 7 bases. V lost 6 bases and J lost 3; bases outside the gene matches: 13. The CDR3 totals 16 residues. Per germline, CDR1 SGHRS and CDR2 YFSETQ.

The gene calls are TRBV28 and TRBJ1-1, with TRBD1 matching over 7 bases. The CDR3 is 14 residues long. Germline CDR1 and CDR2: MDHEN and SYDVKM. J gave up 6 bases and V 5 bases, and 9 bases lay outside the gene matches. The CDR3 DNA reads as TGTGCCAGCAGTCGCGCCGACAGGGTAGCTGAAGCTTTCTTT. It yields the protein CASSRADRVAEAFF.

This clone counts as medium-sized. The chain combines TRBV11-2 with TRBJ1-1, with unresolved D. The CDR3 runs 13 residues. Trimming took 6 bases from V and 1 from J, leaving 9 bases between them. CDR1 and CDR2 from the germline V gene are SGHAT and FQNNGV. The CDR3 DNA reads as TGTGCCAGCAGTGGCGTAAAGAACACTGAAGCTTTCTTT. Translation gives CASSGVKNTEAFF. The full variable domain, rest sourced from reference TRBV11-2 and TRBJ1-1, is EAGVAQSPRYKIIEKRQSVAFWCNPISGHATLYWYQQILGQGPKLLIQFQNNGVVDDSQLPKDRFSAERLKGVDSTLKIQPAKLEDSAVYLCASSGVKNTEAFFGQGTRLTVV.

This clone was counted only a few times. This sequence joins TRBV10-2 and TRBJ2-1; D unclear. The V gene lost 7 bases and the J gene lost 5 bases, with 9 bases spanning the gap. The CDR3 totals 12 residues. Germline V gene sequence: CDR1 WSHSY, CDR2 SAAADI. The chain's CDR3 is CASTTGHNEQFF. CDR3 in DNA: TGCGCCAGCACTACCGGGCACAATGAGCAGTTCTTC.

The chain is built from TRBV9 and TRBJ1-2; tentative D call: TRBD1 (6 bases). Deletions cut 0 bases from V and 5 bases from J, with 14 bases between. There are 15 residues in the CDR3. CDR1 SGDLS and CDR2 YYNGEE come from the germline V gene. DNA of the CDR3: TGTGCCAGCAGCGTAGGGGTGGACAGAACATATGGCTACACCTTC. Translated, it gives CASSVGVDRTYGYTF.

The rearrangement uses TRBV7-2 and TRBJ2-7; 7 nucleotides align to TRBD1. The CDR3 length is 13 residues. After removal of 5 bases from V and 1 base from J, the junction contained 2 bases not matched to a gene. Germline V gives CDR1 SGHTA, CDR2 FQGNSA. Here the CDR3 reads CASSTDRSYEQYF. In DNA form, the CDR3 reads TGTGCCAGCAGCACGGACAGGTCCTACGAGCAGTACTTC.

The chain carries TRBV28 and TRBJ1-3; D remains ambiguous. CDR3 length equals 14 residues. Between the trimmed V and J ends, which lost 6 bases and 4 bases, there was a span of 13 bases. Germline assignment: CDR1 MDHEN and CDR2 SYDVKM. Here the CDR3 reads CASSPAVGGNTIYF. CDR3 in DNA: TGTGCCAGCAGCCCCGCGGTCGGAGGAAACACCATATATTTT.

CDR3: CASSWDRVDTEAFF. In DNA form, the CDR3 reads TGTGCCAGTAGTTGGGACAGGGTGGACACTGAAGCTTTCTTT. The J gene is TRBJ1-1, the V gene TRBV19; TRBD1 matches 9 bases. J gave up 3 bases and V 5 bases, and 4 bases lay outside the gene matches. The germline V gene encodes CDR1 LNHDA and CDR2 SQIVND (reference sequence). This CDR3 region has 14 residues.

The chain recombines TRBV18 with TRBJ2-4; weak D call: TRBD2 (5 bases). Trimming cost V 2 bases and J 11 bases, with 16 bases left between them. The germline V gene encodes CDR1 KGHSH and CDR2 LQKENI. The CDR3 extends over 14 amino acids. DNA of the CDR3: TGTGCCAGCTCACCAAAGGACCCCGAGGGCGTTCAGTACTTC. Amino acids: CASSPKDPEGVQYF.

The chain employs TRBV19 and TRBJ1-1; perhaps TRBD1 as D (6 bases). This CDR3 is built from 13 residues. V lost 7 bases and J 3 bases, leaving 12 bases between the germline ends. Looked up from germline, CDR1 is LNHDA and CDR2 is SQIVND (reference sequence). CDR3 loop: CASNDPGDTEAFF. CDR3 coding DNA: TGTGCCAGTAATGACCCAGGGGACACTGAAGCTTTCTTT.

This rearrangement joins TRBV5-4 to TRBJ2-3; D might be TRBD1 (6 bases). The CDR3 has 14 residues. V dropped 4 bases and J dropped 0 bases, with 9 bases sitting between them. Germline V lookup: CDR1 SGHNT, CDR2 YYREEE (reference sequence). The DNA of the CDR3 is TGTGCCAGCAGCCCTGACAGGAGCACAGATACGCAGTATTTT. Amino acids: CASSPDRSTDTQYF. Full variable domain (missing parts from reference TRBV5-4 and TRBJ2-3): ETGVTQSPTHLIKTRGQQVTLRCSSQSGHNTVSWYQQALGQGPQFIFQYYREEENGRGNFPPRFSGLQFPNYSSELNVNALELDDSALYLCASSPDRSTDTQYFGPGTRLTVL.

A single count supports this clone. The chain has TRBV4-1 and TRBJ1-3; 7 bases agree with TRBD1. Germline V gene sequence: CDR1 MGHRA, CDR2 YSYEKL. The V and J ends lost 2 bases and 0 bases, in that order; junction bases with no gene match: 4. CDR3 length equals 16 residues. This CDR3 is CASSQRGQLSGNTIYF. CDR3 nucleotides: TGCGCCAGCAGCCAACGGGGACAGCTCTCTGGAAACACCATATATTTT.

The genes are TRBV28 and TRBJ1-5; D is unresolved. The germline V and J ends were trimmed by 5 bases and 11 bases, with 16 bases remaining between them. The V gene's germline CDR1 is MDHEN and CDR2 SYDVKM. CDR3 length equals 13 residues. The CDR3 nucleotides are TGTGCCAGCAGTCCGGATCCCGGACGTTCCCAGCATTTT. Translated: CASSPDPGRSQHF.

This CDR3 reads CASSPPPASNEQFF. For the CDR3, the DNA is TGTGCCAGCTCACCACCTCCAGCGTCGAATGAGCAGTTCTTC. The chain joins TRBV18 to TRBJ2-1; the D is unclear. V lost 0 bases and J 7 bases, leaving 10 bases between the germline ends. The germline CDR1 and CDR2 sequences are KGHSH and LQKENI. This CDR3 spans 14 amino acids.

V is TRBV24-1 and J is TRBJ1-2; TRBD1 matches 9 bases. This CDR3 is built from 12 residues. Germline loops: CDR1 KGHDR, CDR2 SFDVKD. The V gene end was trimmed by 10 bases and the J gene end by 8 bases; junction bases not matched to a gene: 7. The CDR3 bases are TGTGCCACTCGGGGACAGGGTCACGGCTACACCTTC. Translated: CATRGQGHGYTF.

CDR3 amino acids: CASSFRIGTEAFF. In DNA form, the CDR3 reads TGTGCCAGCAGTTTTAGGATCGGCACTGAAGCTTTCTTT. The rearrangement joins TRBV27 to TRBJ1-1; D not resolved. This CDR3 spans 13 amino acids. Germline V gene lookup returns CDR1 MNHEY and CDR2 SMNVEV (reference sequence). V was pared by 3 bases and J by 4 bases, with 9 bases between.

This CDR3 reads CASSPGGGGYNEQFF. The CDR3 coding sequence is TGTGCCAGCAGCCCAGGGGGCGGGGGCTACAATGAGCAGTTCTTC. V is TRBV3-1 (or the pseudogene TRBV3-2) and J is TRBJ2-1; TRBD1 might be the D (8 bases). This CDR3 region has 15 residues. CDR1 is LGHDT, CDR2 YNNKEL, per germline (reference sequence). Trimming shortened V by 4 bases and J by 3 bases, and 13 bases separated the two germline ends.

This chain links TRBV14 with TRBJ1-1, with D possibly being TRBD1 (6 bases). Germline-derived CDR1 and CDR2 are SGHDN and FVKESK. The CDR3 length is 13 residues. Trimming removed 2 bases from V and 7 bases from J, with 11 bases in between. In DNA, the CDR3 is TGTGCCAGCAGCCAATATGGACAGATTGAAGCTTTCTTT. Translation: CASSQYGQIEAFF.

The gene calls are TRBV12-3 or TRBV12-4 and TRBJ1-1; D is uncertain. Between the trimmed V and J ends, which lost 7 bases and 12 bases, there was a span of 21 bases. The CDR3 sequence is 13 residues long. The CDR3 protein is CASNPTGFHEPFF. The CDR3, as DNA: TGTGCCAGCAACCCCACGGGCTTCCACGAACCTTTCTTT.

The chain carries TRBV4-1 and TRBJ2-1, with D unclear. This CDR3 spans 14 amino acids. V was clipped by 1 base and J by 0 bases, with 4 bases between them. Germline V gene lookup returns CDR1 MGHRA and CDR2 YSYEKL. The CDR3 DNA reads TGCGCCAGCAGCCAAGGGCTCTCCTACAATGAGCAGTTCTTC. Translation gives CASSQGLSYNEQFF.

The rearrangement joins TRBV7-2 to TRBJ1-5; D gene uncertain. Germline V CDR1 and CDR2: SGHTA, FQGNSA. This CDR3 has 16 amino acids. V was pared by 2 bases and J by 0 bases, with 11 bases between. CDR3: CASSLIGGSSNQPQHF. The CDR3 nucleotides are TGTGCCAGCAGCTTAATTGGCGGGTCTAGCAATCAGCCCCAGCATTTT.